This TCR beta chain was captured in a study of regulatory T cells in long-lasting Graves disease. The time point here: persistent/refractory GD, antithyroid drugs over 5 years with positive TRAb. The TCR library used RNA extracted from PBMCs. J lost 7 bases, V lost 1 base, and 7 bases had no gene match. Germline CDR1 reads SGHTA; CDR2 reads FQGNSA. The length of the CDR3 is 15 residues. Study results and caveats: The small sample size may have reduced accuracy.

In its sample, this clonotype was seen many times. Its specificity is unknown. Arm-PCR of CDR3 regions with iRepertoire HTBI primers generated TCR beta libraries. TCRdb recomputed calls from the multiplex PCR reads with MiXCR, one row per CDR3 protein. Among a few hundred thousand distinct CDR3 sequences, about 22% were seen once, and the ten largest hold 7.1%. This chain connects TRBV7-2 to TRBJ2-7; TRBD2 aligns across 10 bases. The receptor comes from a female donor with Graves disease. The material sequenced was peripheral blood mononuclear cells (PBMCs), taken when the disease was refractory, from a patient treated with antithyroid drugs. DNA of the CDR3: TGTGCCAGCAGCTTAGGGACTAGCGGCCCGGGGGAGCAGTACTTC. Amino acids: CASSLGTSGPGEQYF.